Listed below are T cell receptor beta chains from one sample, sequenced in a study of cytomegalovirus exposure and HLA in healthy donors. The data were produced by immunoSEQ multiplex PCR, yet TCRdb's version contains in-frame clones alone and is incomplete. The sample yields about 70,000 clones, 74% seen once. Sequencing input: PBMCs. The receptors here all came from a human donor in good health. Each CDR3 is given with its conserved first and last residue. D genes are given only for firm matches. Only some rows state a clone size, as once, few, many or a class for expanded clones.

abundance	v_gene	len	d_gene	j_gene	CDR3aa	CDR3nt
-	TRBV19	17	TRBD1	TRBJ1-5	CASTYTGPGQVHQPQHF	TGTGCCAGTACCTACACTGGACCTGGACAGGTCCATCAGCCCCAGCATTTT
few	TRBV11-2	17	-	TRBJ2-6	CASSLDRFNSGANVLTF	TGTGCCAGCAGCTTAGACAGGTTCAACTCTGGGGCCAACGTCCTGACTTTC
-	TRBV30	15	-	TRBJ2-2	CAWTSTRANTGELFF	TGTGCCTGGACCTCGACTAGGGCGAACACCGGGGAGCTGTTTTTT
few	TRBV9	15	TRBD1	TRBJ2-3	CASSVVGQITDTQYF	TGTGCCAGCAGCGTAGTGGGACAGATAACAGATACGCAGTATTTT
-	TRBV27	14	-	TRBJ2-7	CASSSDAGFYEQYF	TGTGCCAGCAGTTCAGATGCCGGGTTTTACGAGCAGTACTTC
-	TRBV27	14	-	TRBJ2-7	CASSPTGKGYEQYF	TGTGCCAGCAGTCCTACAGGGAAGGGCTACGAGCAGTACTTC
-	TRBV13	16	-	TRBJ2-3	CASSFSRRQDTDTQYF	TGTGCCAGCAGCTTCTCGCGACGACAAGACACAGATACGCAGTATTTT
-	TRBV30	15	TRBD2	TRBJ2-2	CAWRDSGRDTGELFF	TGTGCCTGGAGAGATAGCGGGAGGGACACCGGGGAGCTGTTTTTT
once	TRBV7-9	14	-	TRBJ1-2	CASSLLRGVGGYTF	TGTGCCAGCAGCTTATTACGAGGAGTTGGCGGCTACACCTTC
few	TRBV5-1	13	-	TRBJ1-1	CASSLDWNTEAFF	TGCGCCAGCAGCCTTGACTGGAACACTGAAGCTTTCTTT
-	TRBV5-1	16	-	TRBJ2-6	CASSPTPGAGANVLTF	TGCGCCAGCAGCCCAACCCCAGGGGCGGGGGCCAACGTCCTGACTTTC
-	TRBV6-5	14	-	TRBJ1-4	CASGEPGKSEKLFF	TGTGCCAGCGGAGAGCCGGGGAAAAGTGAAAAACTGTTTTTT
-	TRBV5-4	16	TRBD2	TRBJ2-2	CASNPSGRRGTGELFF	TGTGCCAGCAACCCCAGCGGGAGAAGGGGCACCGGGGAGCTGTTTTTT
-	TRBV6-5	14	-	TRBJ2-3	CASSYSRSTDTQYF	TGTGCCAGCAGTTACTCCCGGTCTACAGATACGCAGTATTTT
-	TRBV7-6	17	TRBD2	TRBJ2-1	CASSPSLRLADYNEQFF	TGTGCCAGCAGCCCCAGTTTAAGGCTAGCGGATTACAATGAGCAGTTCTTC
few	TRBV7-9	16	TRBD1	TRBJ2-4	CASSSRTGVAKNIQYF	TGTGCCAGCAGCTCTCGGACAGGGGTAGCCAAAAACATTCAGTACTTC
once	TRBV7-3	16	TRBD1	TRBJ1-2	CASSPGGQGLNYGYTF	TGTGCCAGCAGCCCAGGGGGACAGGGTTTAAACTATGGCTACACCTTC
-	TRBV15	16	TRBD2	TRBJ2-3	CATSRDHVAGADTQYF	TGTGCCACCAGCAGAGATCATGTGGCGGGGGCAGATACGCAGTATTTT
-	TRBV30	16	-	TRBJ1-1	CAWSVSQTPGKREPFF	TGTGCCTGGAGTGTATCCCAGACTCCTGGCAAGCGCGAGCCTTTCTTT
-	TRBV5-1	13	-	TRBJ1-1	CASSLGRGTEAFF	TGCGCCAGCAGCTTGGGAAGGGGGACTGAAGCTTTCTTT
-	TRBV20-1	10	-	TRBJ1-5	CSASLQPQHF	TGCAGTGCCTCTCTTCAGCCCCAGCATTTT
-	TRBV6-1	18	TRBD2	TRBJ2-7	CASSEFGGSGSIPHEQYF	TGTGCCAGCAGTGAATTTGGTGGTAGCGGGAGCATCCCGCACGAGCAGTACTTC
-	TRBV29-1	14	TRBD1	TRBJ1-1	CSVASGGVGTEAFF	TGCAGCGTTGCCTCAGGGGGCGTCGGCACTGAAGCTTTCTTT
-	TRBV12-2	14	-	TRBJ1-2	CASRSMGAYYGYTF	TGTGCAAGTCGCTCAATGGGGGCGTACTATGGCTACACCTTC
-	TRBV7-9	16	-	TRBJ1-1	CASSLGRGQQSAGAFF	TGTGCCAGCAGCTTAGGAAGAGGACAGCAAAGCGCCGGGGCTTTCTTT
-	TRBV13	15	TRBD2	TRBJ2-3	CASSNLAASTDTQYF	TGTGCCAGCAGCAACCTAGCGGCTAGCACAGATACGCAGTATTTT
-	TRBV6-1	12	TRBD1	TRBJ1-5	CASGQDNQPQHF	TGTGCCAGCGGACAGGACAATCAGCCCCAGCATTTT
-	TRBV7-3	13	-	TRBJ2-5	CASSLQGQETQYF	TGTGCCAGCAGCTTACAGGGTCAAGAGACCCAGTACTTC
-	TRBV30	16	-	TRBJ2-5	CAWGARYGRFGETQYF	TGTGCCTGGGGGGCGAGGTACGGAAGATTCGGAGAGACCCAGTACTTC
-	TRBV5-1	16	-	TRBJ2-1	CASSLESWVLDNEQFF	TGCGCCAGCAGCTTGGAAAGTTGGGTCCTAGACAATGAGCAGTTCTTC
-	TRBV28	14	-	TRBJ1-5	CASTRRSGLRPQHF	TGTGCCAGCACCCGCAGGAGCGGATTGAGGCCCCAGCATTTT
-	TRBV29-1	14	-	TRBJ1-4	CSVEMAATNEKLFF	TGCAGCGTTGAGATGGCGGCAACTAATGAAAAACTGTTTTTT
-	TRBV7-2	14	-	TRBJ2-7	CASSLGRLSYEQYF	TGTGCCAGCAGCTTAGGCCGGTTATCCTACGAGCAGTACTTC
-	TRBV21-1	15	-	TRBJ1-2	CASSKRILGGYGYTF	TGTGCCAGCAGCAAAAGAATATTGGGAGGATATGGCTACACCTTC
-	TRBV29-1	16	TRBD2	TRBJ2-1	CSVEESLAGSYNEQFF	TGCAGCGTTGAAGAAAGCCTAGCGGGATCATACAATGAGCAGTTCTTC
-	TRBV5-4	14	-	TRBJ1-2	CASSLGGENYGYTF	TGTGCCAGCAGCTTGGGGGGCGAGAACTATGGCTACACCTTC
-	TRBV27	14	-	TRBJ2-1	CASKRGSPYNEQFF	TGTGCCAGCAAAAGGGGCAGCCCCTACAATGAGCAGTTCTTC
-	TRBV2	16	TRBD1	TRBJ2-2	CASSDGTGGNTGELFF	TGTGCCAGCAGTGATGGGACAGGGGGCAACACCGGGGAGCTGTTTTTT
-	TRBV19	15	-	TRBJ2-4	CASSIGLVSKNIQYF	TGTGCCAGTAGTATAGGGTTAGTTTCGAAAAACATTCAGTACTTC
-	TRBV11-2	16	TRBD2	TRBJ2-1	CASSSGLAGGRNEQFF	TGTGCCAGCAGCTCCGGACTAGCGGGAGGGAGGAATGAGCAGTTCTTC
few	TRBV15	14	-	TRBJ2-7	CATSPRLNSYEQYF	TGTGCCACCAGTCCCCGTCTAAACTCCTACGAGCAGTACTTC
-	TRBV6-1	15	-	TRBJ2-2	CASSEGSGNTGELFF	TGTGCCAGCAGTGAGGGTAGCGGGAACACCGGGGAGCTGTTTTTT
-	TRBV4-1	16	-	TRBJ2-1	CASSLRRGPPADEQFF	TGCGCCAGCAGTCTGAGGAGGGGGCCCCCGGCCGATGAGCAGTTCTTC
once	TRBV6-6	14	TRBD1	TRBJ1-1	CASSQDRGQVEAFF	TGTGCCAGCAGCCAGGACAGGGGGCAGGTTGAAGCTTTCTTT
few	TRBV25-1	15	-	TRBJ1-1	CASSEFQSGNTEAFF	TGTGCCAGCAGTGAATTCCAGTCAGGGAACACTGAAGCTTTCTTT
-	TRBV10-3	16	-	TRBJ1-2	CAISERRQEGNYGYTF	TGTGCCATCAGTGAGAGGCGGCAAGAGGGTAACTATGGCTACACCTTC